The subject of this entry is one T cell receptor (beta chain). As yet, its antigen is unknown. Each CDR3 protein is one row after TCRdb ran MiXCR on the 5' RACE reads. The sample contains hundreds of thousands of distinct CDR3 sequences, 20% to 25% of which appear only once. CDR1 is MGHDK and CDR2 is SYGVNS in the germline V gene. With 4 bases clipped from V and 7 bases from J, the junction kept 12 bases outside the gene matches. There are 16 residues in the CDR3. This specimen belongs to a study of CD8 T cells in ankylosing spondylitis. Overall study findings and caveats: The authors found the disease-linked clones to be CD8+ and relatively rare in peripheral blood.

The chain recombines TRBV25-1 with TRBJ2-1; 8 positions agree with TRBD1. The sequence was collected from a male donor with ankylosing spondylitis or in good health (not recorded which). Sequencing was performed on blood, either unsorted or a sorted T cell fraction (not recorded which). CDR3 region: CASSGPYRGIMNEQFF. DNA of the CDR3: TGTGCCAGCAGTGGGCCGTACAGGGGGATAATGAATGAGCAGTTCTTC.